Shown below are 18 T cell receptor beta chains from a single sample sequenced in a study of blood T cell repertoires in COVID-19 (dated by TCRdb to the early 2020s). Library prep was done by the immunoSEQ multiplex PCR assay. The clones in this table, taken by TCRdb from immuneACCESS, are in-frame only. Not every clone is retained; where verified, under half of the shortfall comes from an unresolved V gene, and the cause of the rest is unknown. Across this sample there are roughly 250,000 clones, with around 85% seen only once. The ten top clones hold roughly 0.94% of the sample. Input material: peripheral blood. These receptors all stem from a human donor with COVID-19, enrolled during active disease. The donor label of this sample is uncertain.

The chain carries TRBV9 and TRBJ2-1; D gene uncertain. The CDR3 runs 14 residues. The germline gives CDR1 SGDLS, CDR2 YYNGEE. V lost 0 bases to trimming and J lost 2 bases, with 6 bases between them. Here the CDR3 reads CASSVVDTYNEQFF. The CDR3 nucleotides are TGTGCCAGCAGCGTAGTCGACACCTACAATGAGCAGTTCTTC.

The chain couples TRBV11-2 to TRBJ2-2, with D uncertain. The CDR3 totals 13 residues. Per the germline V gene, CDR1 is SGHAT and CDR2 is FQNNGV. V lost 5 bases and J 7 bases, leaving 11 bases between the germline ends. The CDR3 DNA sequence: TGTGCCAGCAGCCCCCGAACCGGCGGGGAGCTGTTTTTT. The encoded protein is CASSPRTGGELFF. The whole variable domain, filled in from reference TRBV11-2 and TRBJ2-2, reads EAGVAQSPRYKIIEKRQSVAFWCNPISGHATLYWYQQILGQGPKLLIQFQNNGVVDDSQLPKDRFSAERLKGVDSTLKIQPAKLEDSAVYLCASSPRTGGELFFGEGSRLTVL.

V usage is TRBV27 and J usage is TRBJ1-3; the match to TRBD1 covers 9 bases. Looked up from germline, CDR1 is MNHEY and CDR2 is SMNVEV (reference sequence). There are 12 residues in the CDR3. Unmatched junction bases numbered 6, after V lost 6 bases and J lost 12 bases. In DNA form, the CDR3 reads TGTGCCAGCAGCTCGACAGGGGGGAGCATATATTTT. It translates to CASSSTGGSIYF.

The chain uses TRBV6-4 and TRBJ2-5, with 9 bases matching TRBD1. CDR1 is MRHNA and CDR2 is SNTAGT in the germline V gene. With V trimmed by 2 bases and J by 3 bases, 16 bases remained unmatched. The CDR3 runs 19 residues. The chain's CDR3 is CASSDPMGTGKNREETQYF. The CDR3 bases are TGTGCCAGCAGTGACCCGATGGGGACAGGGAAGAATCGAGAAGAGACCCAGTACTTC.

The chain is built from TRBV2 and TRBJ2-5; 11 positions agree with TRBD2. The ends lost 6 bases at V and 2 bases at J; junction bases unmatched: 5. Germline V lookup: CDR1 SNHLY, CDR2 FYNNEI. The CDR3 has 15 amino acids. CDR3 loop: CASSPGLAEQETQYF. The CDR3 nucleotides read TGTGCCAGCAGCCCGGGACTAGCGGAGCAAGAGACCCAGTACTTC.

This clone showed up just a few times. The chain carries TRBV5-1 and TRBJ1-6, with 7 bases matching TRBD1. The V gene's germline CDR1 is SGHRS and CDR2 YFSETQ. J lost 2 bases, V lost 0 bases, and 5 bases had no gene match. This CDR3 has 17 residues. The CDR3 DNA reads as TGCGCCAGCAGCTTGGAGCGACAGGGCCCCTATAATTCACCCCTCCACTTT. It translates to CASSLERQGPYNSPLHF.

V gene TRBV10-3 combines with J gene TRBJ1-2; 8 bases line up with TRBD1. The CDR3 covers 16 residues. Germline CDR1 is ENHRY and CDR2 is SYGVKD. Germline trimming cut 3 bases from V and 6 bases from J; bases unmatched to any gene: 12. The CDR3 DNA is TGTGCCATCAGTGAAACCCAAAGACAGGGGATTAATGGCTACACCTTC. Translation: CAISETQRQGINGYTF.

V and J are TRBV23-1 and TRBJ2-6, with 9 positions matching TRBD2. TRBV23-1 carries the ORF label, with uncertain function. This CDR3 has 18 residues. V trimming: 2 bases; J trimming: 1 base; junction bases outside the gene matches: 6. The CDR3 loop is CASSQGAGGPSGANVLTF. CDR3 coding DNA: TGCGCCAGCAGTCAAGGGGCGGGAGGGCCTTCTGGGGCCAACGTCCTGACTTTC.

This sequence joins TRBV9 and TRBJ2-3; 9 bases fit TRBD2. The CDR3 consists of 16 residues. Germline values: CDR1 SGDLS, CDR2 YYNGEE. The trim removed 1 base at V and 6 bases at J, leaving 9 bases unmatched. CDR3 residues: CASSVSLAGSSDTQYF. The CDR3 nucleotides read TGTGCCAGCAGCGTATCTCTAGCGGGAAGTTCGGATACGCAGTATTTT.

The rearrangement links TRBV29-1 to TRBJ2-5; the D gene is possibly TRBD2 (5 bases). Germline V gives CDR1 SQVTM, CDR2 ANQGSEA. Trimming pared 5 bases from V and 5 bases from J, leaving 21 bases between. This CDR3 comprises 15 residues. The CDR3 loop is CSVSSGLSTGETQYF. Written as DNA, the CDR3 is TGCAGCGTTTCATCAGGACTCTCTACCGGGGAGACCCAGTACTTC.

The rearrangement uses TRBV5-4 and TRBJ2-5, with TRBD1 matching over 8 bases. The germline V gene encodes CDR1 SGHNT and CDR2 YYREEE (reference sequence). CDR3 size: 15 residues. Trimming removed 2 bases from V and 6 bases from J; junction bases left unmatched: 9. CDR3 bases: TGTGCCAGCAGCTTACCGGGACAGGCCAGACAGACCCAGTACTTC. It codes for CASSLPGQARQTQYF.

The chain couples TRBV29-1 to TRBJ2-1, with 9 bases lining up with TRBD2. V dropped 6 bases and J dropped 10; count of bases not matched to a gene: 10. From germline, CDR1 is SQVTM and CDR2 ANQGSEA. The CDR3 contains 13 residues. CDR3: CSVSGTSRSEQFF. The CDR3 nucleotides read TGCAGCGTGTCGGGGACTAGCCGAAGCGAGCAGTTCTTC.

V is TRBV27 and J is TRBJ1-4; no clear D gene. Trimming removed 5 bases from V and 0 bases from J, with 10 bases in between. Germline V CDR1 and CDR2: MNHEY, SMNVEV (reference sequence). There are 15 residues in the CDR3. Here the CDR3 reads CASSPYRTTNEKLFF. CDR3 coding DNA: TGTGCCAGCAGTCCCTACCGAACAACTAATGAAAAACTGTTTTTT.

The chain links TRBV4-1 to TRBJ2-2; the match to TRBD1 covers 8 bases. J lost 3 bases, V lost 1 base, and 16 bases had no gene match. Germline V CDR1 and CDR2: MGHRA, YSYEKL. This CDR3 region has 20 residues. The CDR3 here is CASSQVPLTTPGQDTGELFF. For the CDR3, the DNA is TGCGCCAGCAGCCAAGTCCCGCTTACCACGCCGGGACAGGACACCGGGGAGCTGTTTTTT.

The chain couples TRBV2 to TRBJ1-5; 12 bases agree with TRBD1. Germline CDR1 and CDR2: SNHLY and FYNNEI. The junction had 5 bases not matched to a gene; V was cut back by 4 bases and J by 7 bases. The CDR3 runs 15 residues. The CDR3 loop is CASSVGTGGGQPQHF. For the CDR3, the DNA is TGTGCCAGCAGTGTTGGGACAGGGGGCGGGCAGCCCCAGCATTTT.

This clone has only one observation. J is TRBJ2-3 and V is TRBV10-3, with D possibly matching TRBD2 (6 bases). The CDR3 consists of 14 residues. Germline V gene lookup returns CDR1 ENHRY and CDR2 SYGVKD. V lost 6 bases and J lost 1, with 11 bases in between. The CDR3 coding sequence is TGTGCCATCAGGACGGGGGAAGGCACAGATACGCAGTATTTT. This encodes CAIRTGEGTDTQYF.

This chain uses TRBV7-9 with TRBJ2-7, with 7 bases matching TRBD1. The CDR3 length is 15 residues. The V and J ends lost 2 bases and 7 bases, in that order; junction bases with no gene match: 11. Germline V gene lookup returns CDR1 SEHNR and CDR2 FQNEAQ (reference sequence). The CDR3 region is CASSLIEQGSEEQYF. The CDR3, as DNA: TGTGCCAGCAGCTTAATTGAACAGGGGTCGGAAGAGCAGTACTTC.

This rearrangement joins TRBV19 to TRBJ2-7; D not resolved. The V gene's germline CDR1 is LNHDA and CDR2 SQIVND (reference sequence). This CDR3 is 11 amino acids long. The V end lost 5 bases, the J end lost 5 bases, and 7 bases lay between the germline ends. The CDR3 protein is CASSAYHEQYF. In DNA, the CDR3 is TGTGCCAGTAGTGCCTACCACGAGCAGTACTTC.